A selection of T cell receptor beta chains follows, all from one sample in a study of shared T cell receptors in the human thymus. The repertoire was sequenced with immunoSEQ multiplex PCR; TCRdb's copy has only in-frame clones and lacks some. The repertoire holds about 730,000 clones, approximately 85% seen once, with more than 0.01% in the top ten. A further study also used this sample, focusing on human thymus T cells.

The sample consisted of thymocytes. These receptors were obtained from a girl under three years old with a congenital heart defect. Both conserved end residues are part of each CDR3. D genes are given only for firm matches. Size tells how often a clone was seen (once, few, many) or the class of an expanded clone, and some rows leave it out.

>TRBV5-1|once|-|TRBJ2-7
TGCGCCAGCAGCTTGGGCAGGTTTGCCTACGAGCAGTACTTC
CASSLGRFAYEQYF
>TRBV19|-|TRBD1|TRBJ2-2
TGTGCCAGTAGTATCGGGTCCTGGACAGGAAGGACCGGGGAGCTGTTTTTT
CASSIGSWTGRTGELFF
>TRBV7-6|-|-|TRBJ2-7
TGTGCCAGCAGCCAGGCGACAGAGATACCACATCCCTCCTACGAGCAGTACTTC
CASSQATEIPHPSYEQYF
>TRBV5-1|-|-|TRBJ1-1
TGCGCCAGCAGTTTTGCCGGGGTGGGCACTGAAGCTTTCTTT
CASSFAGVGTEAFF
>TRBV6-6|-|TRBD1|TRBJ1-5
TGTGCCAGCAGGACGGACAGGGGCTATCAGCCCCAGCATTTT
CASRTDRGYQPQHF
>TRBV15|-|TRBD2|TRBJ2-7
TGTGCCACCAGCAGTCCCCTAGCGGGGGGTTCCTACGAGCAGTACTTC
CATSSPLAGGSYEQYF
>TRBV7-6|-|TRBD1|TRBJ1-2
TGTGCCAGCAGCCCCACTAGACAGGGGGCGGAGCCCTATGGCTACACCTTC
CASSPTRQGAEPYGYTF
>TRBV6-5|-|-|TRBJ1-1
TGTGCCACCCGGTGGCGGGCTAGCACTGAAGCTTTCTTT
CATRWRASTEAFF
>TRBV28|-|-|TRBJ1-2
TGTGCCAGCAGTCGACAGCTAAAAAACTATGGCTACACCTTC
CASSRQLKNYGYTF
>TRBV5-1|once|-|TRBJ1-6
TGCGCCAGCAGCTTGGAAGCCCGGGACAAGAATACCCGGGTGACCAATTCACCCCTCCACTTT
CASSLEARDKNTRVTNSPLHF
>TRBV4-3|-|TRBD2|TRBJ2-3
TGCGCCAGCAGCCAAGCTAGCGGGGGGGCCGCAGATACGCAGTATTTT
CASSQASGGAADTQYF
>TRBV19|-|TRBD1|TRBJ1-6
TGTGCCAGTAGTACCGGGACAGAAACGTATTCACCCCTCCACTTT
CASSTGTETYSPLHF
>TRBV4-3|-|TRBD2|TRBJ2-3
TGCGCCAGCAGCCAAGATTCCCTAGCGGGGGGGTTATCAGATACGCAGTATTTT
CASSQDSLAGGLSDTQYF
>TRBV10-2|-|TRBD1|TRBJ1-1
TGCGCCAGCAATCCAGGACAGGAAGCGACTGAAGCTTTCTTT
CASNPGQEATEAFF
>TRBV2|-|-|TRBJ2-1
TGTGCCAGCAGTGAACGCTGGGCAGTCAATGAGCAGTTCTTC
CASSERWAVNEQFF
>TRBV6-6|-|TRBD1|TRBJ1-5
TGTGCCAGCAGTTATGATCTCGACAGGGGCTATCAGCCCCAGCATTTT
CASSYDLDRGYQPQHF
>TRBV11-2|-|TRBD1|TRBJ1-1
TGTGCCAGCAGCTTATGGAACAGGGGTAAGGCGAACACTGAAGCTTTCTTT
CASSLWNRGKANTEAFF
>TRBV7-8|-|TRBD1|TRBJ2-7
TGTGCCAGCAGCTTTCGGACAGGCCCTACCTACGAGCAGTACTTC
CASSFRTGPTYEQYF
>TRBV7-8|once|-|TRBJ1-1
TGTGCCAGCAGCCCCCCTCCCAGGGGCAACACTGAAGCTTTCTTT
CASSPPPRGNTEAFF
>TRBV28|-|TRBD1|TRBJ1-4
TGTGCCAGCAGCGGGACAGGGACTTATAATGAAAAACTGTTTTTT
CASSGTGTYNEKLFF
>TRBV6-5|-|-|TRBJ1-2
TGTGCCAGCAGTTCAGTACCAGCTAACTATGGCTACACCTTC
CASSSVPANYGYTF
>TRBV6-1|-|-|TRBJ2-7
TGTGCCACAGACACCAAATTCTCCTACGAGCAGTACTTC
CATDTKFSYEQYF
>TRBV5-1|-|TRBD1|TRBJ2-7
TGCGCCAGCAGCCCGGACAGGGGCTTTCCCTACGAGCAGTACTTC
CASSPDRGFPYEQYF
>TRBV5-5|-|-|TRBJ2-7
TGTGCCAGCCGATGGCAGCCAGGCGACCTTCCCTACGAGCAGTACTTC
CASRWQPGDLPYEQYF
>TRBV30|few|-|TRBJ1-1
TGTGCCTGGACCTCGGGGGGGAGGGTACCTGAAGCTTTCTTT
CAWTSGGRVPEAFF
>TRBV29-1|-|TRBD1|TRBJ1-1
TGCAGCTCCGCGCCCACAGGGGCGCAGGCGAACACTGAAGCTTTCTTT
CSSAPTGAQANTEAFF
>TRBV4-1|-|-|TRBJ1-4
TGCGCCAGCAGCCGACACCCGACATTTCGGGAAAAACTGTTTTTT
CASSRHPTFREKLFF
>TRBV11-2|-|-|TRBJ2-7
TGTGCCAGCAGCCCGCGGGGGCCTACCTTTGGGGAGCAGTACTTC
CASSPRGPTFGEQYF
>TRBV28|-|TRBD2|TRBJ2-3
TGTGCCAGCAGTGAGGGCGGGGGGGAGGTCCCAGATACGCAGTATTTT
CASSEGGGEVPDTQYF
>TRBV9|-|-|TRBJ2-1
TGTGCCAGCAGCCTTAGTAATGAGCAGTTCTTC
CASSLSNEQFF
>TRBV28|once|TRBD1|TRBJ2-7
TGTGCCAGCAGTTCCCCAGGTCCAAACAGGGGGGAGTACGAGCAGTACTTC
CASSSPGPNRGEYEQYF
>TRBV10-3|-|-|TRBJ1-6
TGTGCCATCAGTGAGAAAGGAGGTAATCCAAATTCACCCCTCCACTTT
CAISEKGGNPNSPLHF
>TRBV28|few|-|TRBJ1-1
TGTGCCAGCAGTCCTCCGAGGGCAAACACTGAAGCTTTCTTT
CASSPPRANTEAFF
>TRBV7-2|-|TRBD1|TRBJ1-5
TGTGCCAGCAGGGGACAGGGGACTCAGCCCCAGCATTTT
CASRGQGTQPQHF
>TRBV7-4|-|TRBD1|TRBJ2-7
TGTGCCAGCAGCTATCAGACCGGGGACAGGAACGAACCCTACGAGCAGTACTTC
CASSYQTGDRNEPYEQYF
>TRBV5-1|few|-|TRBJ1-1
TGCGCCAGCAGCTTGGGCACGGGGATGAACACTGAAGCTTTCTTT
CASSLGTGMNTEAFF
>TRBV11-2|-|-|TRBJ2-5
TGTGCCAGCAGTCTAAGGGGGTCCGGGGAGACCCAGTACTTC
CASSLRGSGETQYF
>TRBV28|-|-|TRBJ1-5
TGTGCCAGCAGTTTAAATGAACAGCTCAATCAGCCCCAGCATTTT
CASSLNEQLNQPQHF
>TRBV28|once|TRBD1|TRBJ2-7
TGTGCCAGCAGTTCGTTCGGGACAGCTTCCTACGAGCAGTACTTC
CASSSFGTASYEQYF
>TRBV19|few|TRBD1|TRBJ1-5
TGTGCCAGTAGTGGGACAGGACAAAGGAGCAATCAGCCCCAGCATTTT
CASSGTGQRSNQPQHF
>TRBV4-2|-|-|TRBJ2-3
TGTGCCAGCAGCCCCAGGGCGGTGCCTACAGATACGCAGTATTTT
CASSPRAVPTDTQYF
>TRBV7-2|-|-|TRBJ1-2
TGTGCCAGCAGCAACCGCCCCCGACAGTACTATGGCTACACCTTC
CASSNRPRQYYGYTF
>TRBV28|-|-|TRBJ1-3
TGTGCCAGCATAGTCGGACTGAGCTCTGGAAACACCATATATTTT
CASIVGLSSGNTIYF
>TRBV5-4|-|-|TRBJ1-2
TGTGCCAGCAGCTCCGGCTCGGGGATCTATGGCTACACCTTC
CASSSGSGIYGYTF
>TRBV2|-|TRBD1|TRBJ1-1
TGTGCCAGTTGGGACAGCTACACTGAAGCTTTCTTT
CASWDSYTEAFF
>TRBV25-1|-|TRBD1|TRBJ2-3
TGTGCCAGCAGTGAACAACGGACAGGGGGCGTAACAGATACGCAGTATTTT
CASSEQRTGGVTDTQYF
>TRBV4-1|-|TRBD1|TRBJ1-6
TGCGCCAGCAGCCAGACAGGGAATTCACCCCTCCACTTT
CASSQTGNSPLHF
>TRBV6-4|-|TRBD1|TRBJ2-3
TGTGCCAGCAGGATCGGGACAGGGTGCCCCACAGATACGCAGTATTTT
CASRIGTGCPTDTQYF
>TRBV27|-|-|TRBJ1-6
TGTGCCAGCAGTCTCGAGGCGGAGGGTAATTCACCCCTCCACTTT
CASSLEAEGNSPLHF
>TRBV27|-|-|TRBJ1-6
TGTGCCAGCAGTTTTCAGAGACAGGAGACTACCAATTCACCCCTCCACTTT
CASSFQRQETTNSPLHF
>TRBV5-6|-|TRBD1|TRBJ1-1
TGTGCCAGCAGCTGTGACAGGGGGGAATCCCCGGCTTTCTTT
CASSCDRGESPAFF
>TRBV7-8|once|-|TRBJ2-3
TGTGCCAGCAGCTTAGCGCGGCAGCTAGCTAGCACAGATACGCAGTATTTT
CASSLARQLASTDTQYF
>TRBV28|-|-|TRBJ2-1
TGTGCCAGCAGTACCTGGCTACAGGGAAGCCTGGGACATGAGCAGTTCTTC
CASSTWLQGSLGHEQFF
>TRBV6-1|-|TRBD1|TRBJ2-1
TGTGCCAGCAGGCCGGGACAGGGGAAGTTCGTGCAGTTCTTC
CASRPGQGKFVQFF
>TRBV9|-|-|TRBJ1-1
TGTGCCAGCAGTGACAAAGACCGAGGACAGCATTCTGAAGCTTTCTTT
CASSDKDRGQHSEAFF
>TRBV6-5|once|-|TRBJ2-3
TGTGCCAGCAGTTACTCGCGACAGGGCACAGATACGCAGTATTTT
CASSYSRQGTDTQYF
>TRBV9|once|TRBD2|TRBJ2-3
TGTGCCAGCAGCGTAGACGGGGGGGGTGGTACAGATACGCAGTATTTT
CASSVDGGGGTDTQYF